The clone carrying this TCR beta chain was seen only once. The CDR3 runs to 15 residues. The trim removed 6 bases at V and 5 bases at J, leaving 9 bases unmatched. Germline V gives CDR1 LNHDA, CDR2 SQIVND (reference sequence). The sample originates from a study of T cell changes during pregnancy in multiple sclerosis. The protocol was immunoSEQ multiplex PCR, while the TCRdb copy is restricted to in-frame clones and leaves out a portion. The data show tens of thousands of clones, with 93% seen just once and roughly 2.5% held by the top ten. This specimen was peripheral blood, taken in the second trimester of pregnancy. The clonotype comes from a female donor with multiple sclerosis, enrolled in a pregnancy study. The chain carries TRBV19 and TRBJ1-4; 7 positions agree with TRBD1. The DNA for the CDR3 is TGTGCCAGTAGCGACCAGGACAGGAGGAATGAAAAACTGTTTTTT. Translation gives CASSDQDRRNEKLFF.